This T cell receptor (beta chain) was sequenced in a study of blood T cells in healthy people across ages. Per germline, CDR1 MGHRA and CDR2 YSYEKL. The trim removed 6 bases at V and 6 bases at J, leaving 10 bases unmatched. CDR3 size: 15 residues. A second PCR of 7 to 11 cycles used a sample-barcoded 5' primer and a J-beta primer mix. TCRdb reanalysed the 5' RACE reads using MiXCR and keeps one entry per CDR3 protein. This table holds under 2 million distinct CDR3 sequences, around 36% found once. This clonotype was found a few times. The J gene is TRBJ2-3, the V gene TRBV4-1; 9 bases line up with TRBD2. Source material: blood. The origin of this receptor is a woman between 25 and 40 years old in good health. CDR3 sequence reads: CASSSAGGQRDTQYF. Written as DNA, the CDR3 is TGCGCCAGCAGTTCAGCGGGGGGCCAAAGGGATACGCAGTATTTT.